These T cell receptor beta chains were read from a single sample in a study of neurological immune-mediated disorders. TCRdb analysed the 5' RACE reads with MiXCR anew, one entry per CDR3 protein. In the table there are just under 60,000 distinct CDR3 sequences, under 3% of which are singletons. Sequencing used PBMCs. These receptors originate from a man aged 45 to 65 with multiple sclerosis. The CDR3 runs from the conserved cysteine through the conserved F or W. A D gene is named only where the DNA matches it firmly. Size tells how often a clone was seen, or its class if it is expanded.

many,NA,TRBJ1-5,TRBV20-1,TGCAGTGCTAAGGCAGGGAATCAGCCCCAGCATTTT,CSAKAGNQPQHF
many,TRBD1,TRBJ1-1,TRBV20-1,TGCAGTGCTAGCCGAGGGGGCATCAACACTGAAGCTTTCTTT,CSASRGGINTEAFF
few,TRBD1,TRBJ1-6,TRBV18,TGTGCCAGCTCACCAAACAGGGGGCAGGCACCCCTCCACTTT,CASSPNRGQAPLHF
many,NA,TRBJ2-1,TRBV5-1,TGCGCCAGCAGCCCGGGACGCGACAATGAGCAGTTCTTC,CASSPGRDNEQFF
many,NA,TRBJ2-5,TRBV24-1,TGTGCCACCAGTGATGGGGCCCGCGAGACCCAGTACTTC,CATSDGARETQYF
many,NA,TRBJ2-1,TRBV7-2,TGTGCCAGCAGCTCCGGGGGCAGGGAGCAGTTCTTC,CASSSGGREQFF
many,TRBD2,TRBJ2-2,TRBV20-1,TGCAGTGCTACGGGAGGGGCTTTGAGGACCGGGGAGCTGTTTTTT,CSATGGALRTGELFF
many,TRBD2,TRBJ2-1,TRBV20-1,TGCAGTGCTAGAGATCCTCAGCGGGGGGGCGATGAGCAGTTCTTC,CSARDPQRGGDEQFF
many,NA,TRBJ2-6,TRBV20-1,TGCAGTGCTGCCGACAGGACATTTAACGTCCTGACTTTC,CSAADRTFNVLTF
many,NA,TRBJ1-2,TRBV28,TGTGCCAGCCAGACACCTCTGGGCTATGGCTACACCTTC,CASQTPLGYGYTF